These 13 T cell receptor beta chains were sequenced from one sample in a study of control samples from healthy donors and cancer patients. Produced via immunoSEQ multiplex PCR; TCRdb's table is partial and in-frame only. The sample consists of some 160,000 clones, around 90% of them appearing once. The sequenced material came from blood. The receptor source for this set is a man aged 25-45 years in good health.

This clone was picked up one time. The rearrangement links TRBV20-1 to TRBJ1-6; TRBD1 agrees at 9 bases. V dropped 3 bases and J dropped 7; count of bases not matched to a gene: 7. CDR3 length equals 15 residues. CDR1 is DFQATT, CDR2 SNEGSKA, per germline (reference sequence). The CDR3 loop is CSASLGGTGNSPLHF. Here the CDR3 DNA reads TGCAGTGCTAGTCTCGGTGGGACAGGGAATTCACCCCTCCACTTT.

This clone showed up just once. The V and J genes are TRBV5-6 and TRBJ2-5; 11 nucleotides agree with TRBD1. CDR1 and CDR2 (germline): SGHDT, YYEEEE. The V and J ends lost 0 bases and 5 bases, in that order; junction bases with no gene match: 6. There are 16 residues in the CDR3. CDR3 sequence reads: CASSLDGTGGGETQYF. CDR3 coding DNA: TGTGCCAGCAGCTTGGACGGGACAGGGGGTGGGGAGACCCAGTACTTC.

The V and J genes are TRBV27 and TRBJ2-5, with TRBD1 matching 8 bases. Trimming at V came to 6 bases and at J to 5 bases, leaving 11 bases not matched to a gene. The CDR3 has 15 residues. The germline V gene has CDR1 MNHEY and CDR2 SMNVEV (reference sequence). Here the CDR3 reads CASSWTGILGETQYF. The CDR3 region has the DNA TGTGCCAGCAGCTGGACAGGGATCTTGGGGGAGACCCAGTACTTC.

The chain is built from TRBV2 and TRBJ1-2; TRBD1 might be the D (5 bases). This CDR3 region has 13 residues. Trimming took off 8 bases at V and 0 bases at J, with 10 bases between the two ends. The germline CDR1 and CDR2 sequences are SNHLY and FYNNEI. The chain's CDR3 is CASEQEANYGYTF. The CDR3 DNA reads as TGTGCCAGCGAACAGGAAGCTAACTATGGCTACACCTTC. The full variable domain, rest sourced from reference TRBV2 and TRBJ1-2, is EPEVTQTPSHQVTQMGQEVILRCVPISNHLYFYWYRQILGQKVEFLVSFYNNEISEKSEIFDDQFSVERPDGSNFTLKIRSTKLEDSAMYFCASEQEANYGYTFGSGTRLTVV.

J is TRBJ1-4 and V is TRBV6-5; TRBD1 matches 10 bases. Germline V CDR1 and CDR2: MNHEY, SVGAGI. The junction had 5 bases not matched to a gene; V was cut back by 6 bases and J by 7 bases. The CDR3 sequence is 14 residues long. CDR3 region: CASRTTGGREKLFF. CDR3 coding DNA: TGTGCCAGCAGGACGACAGGGGGCCGTGAAAAACTGTTTTTT.

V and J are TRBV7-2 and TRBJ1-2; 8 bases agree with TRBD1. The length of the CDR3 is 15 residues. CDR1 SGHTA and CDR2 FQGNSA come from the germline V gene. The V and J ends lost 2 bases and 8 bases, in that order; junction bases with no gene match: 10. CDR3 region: CASSLQGALRFGYTF. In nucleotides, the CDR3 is TGTGCCAGCAGCTTACAGGGGGCGTTAAGGTTCGGCTACACCTTC.

CDR3 sequence: CSVKNPGGGNTEAFF. CDR3 DNA sequence: TGCAGCGTAAAAAATCCAGGGGGGGGGAACACTGAAGCTTTCTTT. The rearrangement uses TRBV29-1 and TRBJ1-1, with TRBD1 matching 7 bases. Germline CDR1 and CDR2: SQVTM and ANQGSEA. This CDR3 contains 15 residues. Losses at the gene ends were 6 bases for V and 1 base for J; bases not matched to a gene: 11.

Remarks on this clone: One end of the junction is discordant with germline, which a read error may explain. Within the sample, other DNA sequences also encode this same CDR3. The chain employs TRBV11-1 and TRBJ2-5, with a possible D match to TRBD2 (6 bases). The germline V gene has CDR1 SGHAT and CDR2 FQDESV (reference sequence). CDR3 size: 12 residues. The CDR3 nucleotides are TGCGCCAGCAGCTCGGGGGAAGAGACCCAGTACTTC. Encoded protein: CASSSGEETQYF.

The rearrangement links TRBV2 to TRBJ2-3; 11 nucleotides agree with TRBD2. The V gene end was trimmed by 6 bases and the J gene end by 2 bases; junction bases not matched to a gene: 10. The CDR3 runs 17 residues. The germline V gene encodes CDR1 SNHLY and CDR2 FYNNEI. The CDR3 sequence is CASRRRGLAGDTDTQYF. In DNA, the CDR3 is TGTGCCAGCAGACGCCGCGGACTAGCGGGCGACACAGATACGCAGTATTTT.

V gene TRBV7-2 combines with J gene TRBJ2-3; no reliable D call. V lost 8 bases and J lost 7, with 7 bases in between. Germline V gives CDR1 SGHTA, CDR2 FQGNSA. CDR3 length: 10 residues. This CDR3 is CASASNTQYF. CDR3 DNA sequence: TGTGCCAGCGCCTCAAATACGCAGTATTTT.

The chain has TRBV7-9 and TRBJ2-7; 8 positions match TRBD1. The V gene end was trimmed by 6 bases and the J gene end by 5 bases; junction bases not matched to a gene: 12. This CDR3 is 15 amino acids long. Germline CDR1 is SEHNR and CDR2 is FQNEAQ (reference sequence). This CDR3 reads CASSLIPRGQDEQYF. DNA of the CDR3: TGTGCCAGCAGTTTAATCCCCAGGGGGCAGGACGAGCAGTACTTC.

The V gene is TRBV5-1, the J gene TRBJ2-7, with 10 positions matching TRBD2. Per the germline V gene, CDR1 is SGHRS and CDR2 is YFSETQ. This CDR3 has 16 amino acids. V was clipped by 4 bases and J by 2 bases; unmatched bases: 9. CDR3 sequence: CASSPTPGLAAYEQYF. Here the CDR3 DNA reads TGCGCCAGCAGCCCCACGCCCGGACTAGCGGCCTACGAGCAGTACTTC.

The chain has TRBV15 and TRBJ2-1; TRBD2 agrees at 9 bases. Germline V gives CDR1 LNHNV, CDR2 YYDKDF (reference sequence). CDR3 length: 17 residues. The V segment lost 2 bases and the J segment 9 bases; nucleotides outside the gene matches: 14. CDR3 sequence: CATSRPRGGGRAREQFF. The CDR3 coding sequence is TGTGCCACCAGCAGACCCCGCGGTGGCGGGAGGGCCCGTGAGCAGTTCTTC.